At least ten counts were recorded for the clone carrying this T cell receptor (beta chain). Its cognate antigen is unknown. V lost 3 bases, J lost 0 bases, and 8 bases lay in between. Germline V lookup: CDR1 SQVTM, CDR2 ANQGSEA. The CDR3 length is 13 residues. These data belong to a study of neurological immune-mediated disorders. Findings of the study overall: TCR-beta repertoires seemed private in all groups, with no expanded CDR3 amino acid sequences shared.

5'RACE with 10-nucleotide random UMIs generated the cDNA. Using its own MiXCR run on the 5' RACE reads, TCRdb lists one record per CDR3 protein. The table includes tens of thousands of distinct CDR3 sequences, about 13% detected once. This TCR came from a woman aged 60 to 75 with HTLV-1-associated myelopathy (HAM/TSP). The sequenced sample was PBMCs. The rearrangement uses TRBV29-1 and TRBJ1-1; D gene uncertain. This CDR3 is CSVEGQLNTEAFF. DNA of the CDR3: TGCAGCGTTGAGGGCCAGTTGAACACTGAAGCTTTCTTT.